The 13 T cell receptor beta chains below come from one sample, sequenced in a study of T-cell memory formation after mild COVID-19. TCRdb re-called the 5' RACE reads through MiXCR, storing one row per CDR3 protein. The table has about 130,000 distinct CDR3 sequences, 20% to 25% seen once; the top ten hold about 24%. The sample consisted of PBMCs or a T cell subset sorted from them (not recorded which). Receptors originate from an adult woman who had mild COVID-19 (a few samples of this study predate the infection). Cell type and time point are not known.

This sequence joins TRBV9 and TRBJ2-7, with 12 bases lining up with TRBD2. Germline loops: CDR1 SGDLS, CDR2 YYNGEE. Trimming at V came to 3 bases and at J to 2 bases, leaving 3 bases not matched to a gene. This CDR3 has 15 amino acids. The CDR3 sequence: CASSAGLAGTYEQYF. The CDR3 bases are TGTGCCAGCAGCGCCGGACTAGCGGGGACCTACGAGCAGTACTTC.

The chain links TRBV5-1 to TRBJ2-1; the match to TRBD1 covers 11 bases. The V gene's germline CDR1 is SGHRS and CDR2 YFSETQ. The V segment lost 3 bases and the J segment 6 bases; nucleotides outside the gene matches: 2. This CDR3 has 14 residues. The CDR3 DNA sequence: TGCGCCAGCAGCTACGGGACAGGGGGCAATGAGCAGTTCTTC. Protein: CASSYGTGGNEQFF.

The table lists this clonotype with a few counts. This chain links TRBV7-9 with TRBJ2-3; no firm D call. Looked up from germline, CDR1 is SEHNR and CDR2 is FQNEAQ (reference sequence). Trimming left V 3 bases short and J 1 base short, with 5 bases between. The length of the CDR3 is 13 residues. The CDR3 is CASSFPGTDTQYF. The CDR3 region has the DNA TGTGCCAGCAGCTTTCCGGGCACAGATACGCAGTATTTT.

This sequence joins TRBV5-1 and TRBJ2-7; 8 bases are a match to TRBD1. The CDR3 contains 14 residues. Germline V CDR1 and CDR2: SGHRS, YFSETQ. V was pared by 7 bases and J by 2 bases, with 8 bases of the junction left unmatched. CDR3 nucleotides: TGCGCCAGCGCTGGGACAGGTCCTCCCTACGAGCAGTACTTC. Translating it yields CASAGTGPPYEQYF.

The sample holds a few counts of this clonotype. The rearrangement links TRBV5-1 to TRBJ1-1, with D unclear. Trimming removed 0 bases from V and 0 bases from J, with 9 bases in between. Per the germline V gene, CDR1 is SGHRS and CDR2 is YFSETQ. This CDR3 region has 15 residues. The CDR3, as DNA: TGCGCCAGCAGCTTGGGAGGAGAAATGAACACTGAAGCTTTCTTT. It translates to CASSLGGEMNTEAFF.

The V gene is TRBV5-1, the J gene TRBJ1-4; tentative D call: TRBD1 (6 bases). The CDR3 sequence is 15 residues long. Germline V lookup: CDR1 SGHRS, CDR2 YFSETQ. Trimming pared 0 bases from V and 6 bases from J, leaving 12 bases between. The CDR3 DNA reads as TGCGCCAGCAGCTTGGGGTCGGCAGGGGATGAAAAACTGTTTTTT. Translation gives CASSLGSAGDEKLFF.

The chain's CDR3 is CAWSLQGAVTEAFF. The CDR3 nucleotides read TGTGCCTGGAGCCTACAGGGGGCGGTCACTGAAGCTTTCTTT. The rearrangement links TRBV30 to TRBJ1-1; 9 positions match TRBD1. The CDR3 consists of 14 residues. V gave up 3 bases and J gave up 4 bases; unmatched junction bases: 6. Per germline, CDR1 GTSNPN and CDR2 SVGIG (reference sequence).

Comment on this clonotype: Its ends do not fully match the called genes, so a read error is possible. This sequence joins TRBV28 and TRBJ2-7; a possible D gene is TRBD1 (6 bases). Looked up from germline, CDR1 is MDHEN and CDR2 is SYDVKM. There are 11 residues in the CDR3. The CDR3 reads CASSVRDIIHF. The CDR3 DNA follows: TGTGCCAGCAGTGTACGGGACATTATTCACTTC.

The CDR3 here is CASSFSRLIGNYGYTF. The CDR3, as DNA: TGTGCCAGCAGCTTCTCAAGGCTGATCGGGAACTATGGCTACACCTTC. V and J are TRBV7-8 and TRBJ1-2, with D unclear. This CDR3 spans 16 amino acids. V gave up 3 bases and J gave up 2 bases, with 16 bases separating them. Germline CDR1 is SGHVS and CDR2 is FQNEAQ.

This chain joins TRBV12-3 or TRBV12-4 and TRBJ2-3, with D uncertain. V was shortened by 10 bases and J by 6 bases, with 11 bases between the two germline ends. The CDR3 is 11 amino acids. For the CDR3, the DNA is TGTGCCACCCACCTGGAGGATACGCAGTATTTT. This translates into CATHLEDTQYF.

CDR3 residues: CAISESARETQYF. Here the CDR3 DNA reads TGTGCCATCAGTGAGTCGGCCCGGGAGACCCAGTACTTC. The gene calls are TRBV10-3 and TRBJ2-5; D remains ambiguous. V was shortened by 0 bases and J by 5 bases, with 7 bases between the two germline ends. CDR3 length: 13 residues. Germline V gives CDR1 ENHRY, CDR2 SYGVKD.

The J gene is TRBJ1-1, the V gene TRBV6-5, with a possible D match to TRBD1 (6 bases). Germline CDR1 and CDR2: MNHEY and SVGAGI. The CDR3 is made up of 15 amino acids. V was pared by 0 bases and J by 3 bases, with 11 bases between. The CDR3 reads CASSYSGGGYTEAFF. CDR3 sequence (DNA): TGTGCCAGCAGTTACTCAGGGGGAGGGTACACTGAAGCTTTCTTT.

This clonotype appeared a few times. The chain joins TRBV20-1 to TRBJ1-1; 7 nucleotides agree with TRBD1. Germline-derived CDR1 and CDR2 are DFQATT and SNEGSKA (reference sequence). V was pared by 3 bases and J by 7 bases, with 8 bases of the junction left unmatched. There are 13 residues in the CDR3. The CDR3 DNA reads TGCAGTGCTAGGCGGAACCGGGACAGTGAAGCTTTCTTT. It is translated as CSARRNRDSEAFF.